Listed here is a single T cell receptor beta chain. What it recognizes is unknown. The source of the sample is a study of T cells in localized non-small cell lung cancer. Points from the study as a whole: Longer overall survival accompanied higher blood T cell density.

The CDR3 totals 14 residues. Between the trimmed V and J ends, which lost 1 base and 4 bases, there was a span of 8 bases. In germline, CDR1 is SEHNR, CDR2 FQNEAQ (reference sequence). Data came from immunoSEQ multiplex PCR; TCRdb stores just in-frame clones and leaves some out. The top ten hold roughly a sixth of the sample, which has over 50,000 clones, approximately 83% seen once. This receptor was identified in a man between 40 and 70 years old with stage III lung adenocarcinoma. The V gene is TRBV7-9, the J gene TRBJ1-5, with TRBD1 as a possible D gene (5 bases). The sample in question was peripheral blood mononuclear cells, obtained before any cancer treatment. The CDR3 region has the DNA TGTGCCAGCAGCTTAGGACGGGGGAATCAGCCCCAGCATTTT. This translates into CASSLGRGNQPQHF. The full variable domain, rest sourced from reference TRBV7-9 and TRBJ1-5, is DTGVSQNPRHKITKRGQNVTFRCDPISEHNRLYWYRQTLGQGPEFLTYFQNEAQLEKSRLLSDRFSAERPKGSFSTLEIQRTEQGDSAMYLCASSLGRGNQPQHFGDGTRLSIL.